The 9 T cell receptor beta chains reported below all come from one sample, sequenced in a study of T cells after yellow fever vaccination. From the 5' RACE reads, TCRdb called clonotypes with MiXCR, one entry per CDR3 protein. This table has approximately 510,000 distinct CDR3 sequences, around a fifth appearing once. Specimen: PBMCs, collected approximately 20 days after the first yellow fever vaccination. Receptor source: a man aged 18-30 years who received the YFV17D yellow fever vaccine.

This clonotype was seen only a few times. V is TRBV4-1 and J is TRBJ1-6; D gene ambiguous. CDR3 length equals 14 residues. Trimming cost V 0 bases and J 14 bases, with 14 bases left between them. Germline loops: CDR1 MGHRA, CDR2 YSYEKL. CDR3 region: CASSQDSRRTALHF. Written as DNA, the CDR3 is TGCGCCAGCAGCCAAGATAGTCGGAGAACGGCCCTCCACTTT.

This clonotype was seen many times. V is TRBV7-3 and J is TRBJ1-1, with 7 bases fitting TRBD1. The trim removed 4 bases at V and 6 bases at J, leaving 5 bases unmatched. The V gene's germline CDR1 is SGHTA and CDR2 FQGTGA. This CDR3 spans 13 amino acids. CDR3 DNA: TGTGCCAGCAGCTGGTACAGGGGATCTGAAGCTTTCTTT. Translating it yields CASSWYRGSEAFF. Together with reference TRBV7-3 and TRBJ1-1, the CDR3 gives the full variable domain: GAGVSQTPSNKVTEKGKYVELRCDPISGHTALYWYRQSLGQGPEFLIYFQGTGAADDSGLPNDRFFAVRPEGSVSTLKIQRTERGDSAVYLCASSWYRGSEAFFGQGTRLTVV.

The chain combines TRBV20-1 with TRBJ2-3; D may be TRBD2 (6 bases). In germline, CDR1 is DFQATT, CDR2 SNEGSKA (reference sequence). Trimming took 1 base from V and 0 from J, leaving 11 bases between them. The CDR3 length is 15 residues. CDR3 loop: CSARGLAYSTDTQYF. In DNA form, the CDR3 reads TGCAGTGCTAGAGGGCTAGCGTATAGCACAGATACGCAGTATTTT.

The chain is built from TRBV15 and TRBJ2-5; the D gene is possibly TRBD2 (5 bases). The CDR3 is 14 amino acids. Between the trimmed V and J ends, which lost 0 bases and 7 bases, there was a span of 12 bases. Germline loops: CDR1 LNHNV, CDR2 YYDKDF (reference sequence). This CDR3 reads CATSRDKFRGTQYF. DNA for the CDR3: TGTGCCACCAGCAGAGATAAGTTTCGGGGGACCCAGTACTTC.

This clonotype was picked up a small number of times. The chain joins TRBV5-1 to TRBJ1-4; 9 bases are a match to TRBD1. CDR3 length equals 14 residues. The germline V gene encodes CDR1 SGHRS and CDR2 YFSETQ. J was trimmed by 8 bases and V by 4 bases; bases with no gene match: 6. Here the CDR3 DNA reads TGCGCCAGCAGCATGGACAGGGGAGGCGAAAAACTGTTTTTT. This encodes CASSMDRGGEKLFF.

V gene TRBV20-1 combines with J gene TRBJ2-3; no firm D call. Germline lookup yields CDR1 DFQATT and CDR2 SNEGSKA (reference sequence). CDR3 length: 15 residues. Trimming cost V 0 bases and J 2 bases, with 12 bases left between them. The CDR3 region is CSARDNFLNTDTQYF. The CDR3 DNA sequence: TGCAGTGCTAGAGATAACTTCCTAAACACAGATACGCAGTATTTT.

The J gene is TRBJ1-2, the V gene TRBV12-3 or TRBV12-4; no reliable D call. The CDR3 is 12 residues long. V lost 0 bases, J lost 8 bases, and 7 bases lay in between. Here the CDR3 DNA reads TGTGCCAGCAGTTTAGCGCTAGGAGGCTACACCTTC. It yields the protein CASSLALGGYTF.

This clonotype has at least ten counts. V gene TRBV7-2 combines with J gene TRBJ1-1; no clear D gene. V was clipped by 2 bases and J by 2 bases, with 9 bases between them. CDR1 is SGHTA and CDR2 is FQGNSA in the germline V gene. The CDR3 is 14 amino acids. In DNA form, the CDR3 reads TGTGCCAGCAGCTTAAACAGCCAAAACACTGAAGCTTTCTTT. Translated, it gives CASSLNSQNTEAFF.

CDR3: CASSDREETQYF. The CDR3 region has the DNA TGTGCCAGCTCAGACAGGGAAGAGACCCAGTACTTC. The chain combines TRBV7-8 with TRBJ2-5, with 7 bases identical to TRBD1. There are 12 residues in the CDR3. J was trimmed by 3 bases and V by 8 bases; bases with no gene match: 3. Germline assignment: CDR1 SGHVS and CDR2 FQNEAQ.